A selection of T cell receptor beta chains follows, all from one sample in a study of cytomegalovirus exposure and HLA in healthy donors. The assay was immunoSEQ multiplex PCR, and TCRdb's table has in-frame clones only and misses some. In the table there are about 180,000 clones, 84% of which are singletons. What was sequenced was PBMCs. These receptor sequences come from a man aged 25 to 40 in good health and CMV-seronegative. CDR3s include the opening cysteine and the closing phenylalanine or tryptophan.

J gene: TRBJ2-1; V gene: TRBV7-7; CDR3 protein: CASSLAGSGGDNEQFF
J gene: TRBJ2-1; V gene: TRBV27; CDR3 protein: CASSSLAGVGYNEQFF
J gene: TRBJ2-2; V gene: TRBV6-5; CDR3 protein: CASRQGGMPGELFF
J gene: TRBJ1-4; V gene: TRBV28; CDR3 protein: CASSTGTGVSTNEKLFF
J gene: TRBJ2-1; V gene: TRBV7-8; CDR3 protein: CASSLAGLAGGLRNEQFF
J gene: TRBJ2-6; V gene: TRBV5-8; CDR3 protein: CASSLLRQGLSGANVLTF
J gene: TRBJ2-2; V gene: TRBV4-1; CDR3 protein: CASSQLTSLTGELFF
J gene: TRBJ2-1; V gene: TRBV4-3; CDR3 protein: CASSQSTRGLSYNEQFF
J gene: TRBJ1-1; V gene: TRBV6-5; CDR3 protein: CASSYMSDTEAFF
J gene: TRBJ2-7; V gene: TRBV7-9; CDR3 protein: CASSLAQTGEYEQYF
J gene: TRBJ1-2; V gene: TRBV4-2; CDR3 protein: CASSQDITGAPGYGYTF
J gene: TRBJ2-1; V gene: TRBV19; CDR3 protein: CASSIQAFSSYNEQFF
J gene: TRBJ1-4; V gene: TRBV19; CDR3 protein: CASSIGGATNEKLFF
J gene: TRBJ2-5; V gene: TRBV5-4; CDR3 protein: CASSLVSGDQETQYF
J gene: TRBJ2-7; V gene: TRBV5-1; CDR3 protein: CASSDSGGNYEQYF
J gene: TRBJ2-1; V gene: TRBV10-3; CDR3 protein: CAIMDRGRDEQFF
J gene: TRBJ1-3; V gene: TRBV6-5; CDR3 protein: CASSYGRTASGNTIYF